This TCR beta chain was sequenced for a study of blood T cell repertoires in COVID-19. The overall study: In each case, the material was cDNA or gDNA derived from T cells, B-cell-depleted T cells, or PBMCs.

As processed by the authors: Amplification of reference gene primers provided the estimated nucleated cell counts. This table comes from immunoSEQ multiplex PCR, and its TCRdb copy is limited to in-frame clones, with some not included. The V and J calls and clone size are taken from that table; D and trimming were inferred from the DNA. This table has approximately 180,000 clones, approximately 86% appearing once. Material for sequencing was peripheral blood. This TCR was recovered from a woman at least 80 years old with acute or convalescent COVID-19.

The DNA for the CDR3 is TGTGCCATTTCGGGACTAGCGGGGGAGTACAATGAGCAGTTCTTC. It encodes CAISGLAGEYNEQFF. The rearrangement joins TRBV10-3 to TRBJ2-1; TRBD2 aligns across 14 bases. The germline V gene encodes CDR1 ENHRY and CDR2 SYGVKD. The CDR3 covers 15 residues. The V segment lost 9 bases and the J segment 4 bases; nucleotides outside the gene matches: 5.